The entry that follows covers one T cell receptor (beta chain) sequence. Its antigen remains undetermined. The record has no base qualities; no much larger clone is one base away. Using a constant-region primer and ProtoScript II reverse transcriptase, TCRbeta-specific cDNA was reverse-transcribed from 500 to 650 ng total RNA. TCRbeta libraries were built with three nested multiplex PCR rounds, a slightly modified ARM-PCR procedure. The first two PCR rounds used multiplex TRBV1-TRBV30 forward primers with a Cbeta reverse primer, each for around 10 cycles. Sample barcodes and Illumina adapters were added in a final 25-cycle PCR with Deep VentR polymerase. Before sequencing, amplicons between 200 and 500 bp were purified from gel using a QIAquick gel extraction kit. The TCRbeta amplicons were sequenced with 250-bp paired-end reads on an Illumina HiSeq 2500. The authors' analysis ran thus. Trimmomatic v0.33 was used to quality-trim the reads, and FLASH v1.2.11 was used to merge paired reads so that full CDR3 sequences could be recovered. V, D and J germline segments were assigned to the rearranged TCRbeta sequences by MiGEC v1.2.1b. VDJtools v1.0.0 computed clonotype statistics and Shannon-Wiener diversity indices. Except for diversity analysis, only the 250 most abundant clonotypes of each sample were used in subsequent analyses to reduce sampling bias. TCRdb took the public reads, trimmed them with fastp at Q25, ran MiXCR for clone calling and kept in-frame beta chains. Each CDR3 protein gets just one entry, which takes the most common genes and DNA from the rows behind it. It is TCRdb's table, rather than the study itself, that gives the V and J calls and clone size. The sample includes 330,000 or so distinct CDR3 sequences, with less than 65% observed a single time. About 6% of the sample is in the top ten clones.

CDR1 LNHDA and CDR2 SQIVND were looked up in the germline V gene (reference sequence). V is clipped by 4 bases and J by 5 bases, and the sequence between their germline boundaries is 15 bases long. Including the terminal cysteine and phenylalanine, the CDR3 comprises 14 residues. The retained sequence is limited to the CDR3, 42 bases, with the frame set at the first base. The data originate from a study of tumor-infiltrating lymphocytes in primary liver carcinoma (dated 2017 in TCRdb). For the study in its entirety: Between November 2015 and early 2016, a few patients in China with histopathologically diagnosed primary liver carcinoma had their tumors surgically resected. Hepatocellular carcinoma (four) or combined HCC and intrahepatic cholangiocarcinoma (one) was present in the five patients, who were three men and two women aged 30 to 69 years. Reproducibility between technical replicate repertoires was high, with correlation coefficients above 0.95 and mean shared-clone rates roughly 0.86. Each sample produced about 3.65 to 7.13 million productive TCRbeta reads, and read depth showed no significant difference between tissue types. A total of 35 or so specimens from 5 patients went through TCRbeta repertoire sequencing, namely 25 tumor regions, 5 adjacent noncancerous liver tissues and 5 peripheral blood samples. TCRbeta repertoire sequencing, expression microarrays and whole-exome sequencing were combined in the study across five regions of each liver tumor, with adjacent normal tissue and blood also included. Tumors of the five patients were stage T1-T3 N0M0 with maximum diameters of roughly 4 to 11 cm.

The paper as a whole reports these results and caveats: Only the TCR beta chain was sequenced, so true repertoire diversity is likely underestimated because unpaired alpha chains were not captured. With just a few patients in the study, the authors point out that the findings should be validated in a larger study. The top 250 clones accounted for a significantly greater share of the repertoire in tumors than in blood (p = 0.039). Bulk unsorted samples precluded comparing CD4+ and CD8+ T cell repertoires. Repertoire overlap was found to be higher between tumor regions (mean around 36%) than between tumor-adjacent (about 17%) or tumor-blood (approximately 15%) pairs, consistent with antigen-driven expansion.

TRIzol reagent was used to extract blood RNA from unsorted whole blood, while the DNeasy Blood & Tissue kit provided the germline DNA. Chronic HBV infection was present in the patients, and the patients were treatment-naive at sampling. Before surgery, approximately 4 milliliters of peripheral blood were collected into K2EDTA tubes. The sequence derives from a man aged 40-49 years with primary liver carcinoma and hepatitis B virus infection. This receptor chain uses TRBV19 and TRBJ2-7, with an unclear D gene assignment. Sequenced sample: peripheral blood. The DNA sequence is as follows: TGTGCCAGTAGTACCCGGGCCCCTTCTGACGAGCAGTACTTC. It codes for CASSTRAPSDEQYF. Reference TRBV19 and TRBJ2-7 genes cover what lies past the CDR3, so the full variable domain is DGGITQSPKYLFRKEGQNVTLSCEQNLNHDAMYWYRQDPGQGLRLIYYSQIVNDFQKGDIAEGYSVSREKKESFPLTVTSAQKNPTAFYLCASSTRAPSDEQYFGPGTRLTVT.